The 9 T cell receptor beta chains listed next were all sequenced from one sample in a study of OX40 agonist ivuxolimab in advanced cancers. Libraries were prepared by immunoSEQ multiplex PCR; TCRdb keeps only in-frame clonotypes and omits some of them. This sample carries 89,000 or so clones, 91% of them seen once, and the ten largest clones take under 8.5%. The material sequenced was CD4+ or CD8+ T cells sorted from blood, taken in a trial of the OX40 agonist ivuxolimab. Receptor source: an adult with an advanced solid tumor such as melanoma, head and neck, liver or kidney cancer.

The CDR3 is CATSLGREGGYGYTF. The CDR3 nucleotides are TGTGCCACCTCCCTGGGAAGGGAAGGGGGCTATGGCTACACCTTC. This rearrangement joins TRBV15 to TRBJ1-2, with D maybe TRBD1 (6 bases). This CDR3 is 15 amino acids long. Germline V gives CDR1 LNHNV, CDR2 YYDKDF (reference sequence). Trimming cost V 8 bases and J 4 bases, with 20 bases left between them.

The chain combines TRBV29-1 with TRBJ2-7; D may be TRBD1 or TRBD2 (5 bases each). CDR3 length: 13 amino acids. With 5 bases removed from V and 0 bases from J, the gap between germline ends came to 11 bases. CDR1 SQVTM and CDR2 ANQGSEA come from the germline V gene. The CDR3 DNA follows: TGCAGCGTTCCCGGGACCAACTCCTACGAGCAGTACGTC. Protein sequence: CSVPGTNSYEQYV.

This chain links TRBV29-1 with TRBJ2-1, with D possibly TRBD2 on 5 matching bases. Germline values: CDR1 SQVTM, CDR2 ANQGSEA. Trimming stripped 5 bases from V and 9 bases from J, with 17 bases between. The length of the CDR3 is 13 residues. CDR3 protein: CSVHRPLGSEQFF. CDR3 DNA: TGCAGCGTTCACCGGCCTCTGGGGAGTGAGCAGTTCTTC.

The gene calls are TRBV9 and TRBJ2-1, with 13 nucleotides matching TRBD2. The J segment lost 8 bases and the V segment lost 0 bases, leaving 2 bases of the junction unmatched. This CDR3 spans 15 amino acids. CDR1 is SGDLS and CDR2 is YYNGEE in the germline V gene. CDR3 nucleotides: TGTGCCAGCAGCGTAGGGACTAGCGGGAGATATGAGCAGTTCTTC. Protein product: CASSVGTSGRYEQFF.

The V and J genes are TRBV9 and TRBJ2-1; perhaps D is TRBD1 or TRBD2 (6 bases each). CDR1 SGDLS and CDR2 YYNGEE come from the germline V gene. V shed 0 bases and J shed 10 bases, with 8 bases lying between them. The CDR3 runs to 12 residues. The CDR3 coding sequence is TGTGCCAGCAGCGTAGCGGGGGCAGAGCAGTTCTTC. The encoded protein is CASSVAGAEQFF.

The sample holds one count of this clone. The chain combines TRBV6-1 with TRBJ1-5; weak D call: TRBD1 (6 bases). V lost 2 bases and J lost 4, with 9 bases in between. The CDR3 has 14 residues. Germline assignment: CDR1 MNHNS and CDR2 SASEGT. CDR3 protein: CASSEWDINQPQHF. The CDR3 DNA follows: TGTGCCAGCAGTGAATGGGACATTAATCAGCCCCAGCATTTT.

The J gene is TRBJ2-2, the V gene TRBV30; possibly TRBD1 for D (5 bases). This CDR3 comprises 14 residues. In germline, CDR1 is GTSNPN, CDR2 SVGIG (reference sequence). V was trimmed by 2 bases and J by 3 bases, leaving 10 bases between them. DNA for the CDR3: TGTGCCTGGAGTTTAGTAGGGGACACCGGGGAGCTGTTTTTT. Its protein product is CAWSLVGDTGELFF. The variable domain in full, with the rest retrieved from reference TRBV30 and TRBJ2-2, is SQTIHQWPATLVQPVGSPLSLECTVEGTSNPNLYWYRQAAGRGLQLLFYSVGIGQISSEVPQNLSASRPQDRQFILSSKKLLLSDSGFYLCAWSLVGDTGELFFGEGSRLTVL.

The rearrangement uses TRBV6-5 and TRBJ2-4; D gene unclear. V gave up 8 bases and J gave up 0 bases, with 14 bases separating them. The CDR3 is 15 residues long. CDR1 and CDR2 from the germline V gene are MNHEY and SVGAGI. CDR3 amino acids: CASSPSALAKNIQYF. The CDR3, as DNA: TGTGCCAGCTCTCCTTCAGCGTTAGCCAAAAACATTCAGTACTTC.

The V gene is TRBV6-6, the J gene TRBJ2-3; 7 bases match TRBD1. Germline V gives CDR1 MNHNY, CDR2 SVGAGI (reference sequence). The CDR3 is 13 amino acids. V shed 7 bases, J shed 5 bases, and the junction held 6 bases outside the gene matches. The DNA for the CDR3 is TGTGCCAGCACCAAGGGGGCCTTAGATACGCAGTATTTT. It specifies CASTKGALDTQYF.